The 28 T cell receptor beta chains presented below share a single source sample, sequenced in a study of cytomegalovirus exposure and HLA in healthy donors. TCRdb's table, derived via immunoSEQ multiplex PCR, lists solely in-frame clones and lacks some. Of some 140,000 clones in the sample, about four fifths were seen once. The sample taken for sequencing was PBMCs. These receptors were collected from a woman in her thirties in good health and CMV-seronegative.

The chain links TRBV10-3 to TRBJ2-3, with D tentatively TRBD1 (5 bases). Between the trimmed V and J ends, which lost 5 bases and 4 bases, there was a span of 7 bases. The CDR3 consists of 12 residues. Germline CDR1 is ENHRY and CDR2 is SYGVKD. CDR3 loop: CAISQGPDTQYF. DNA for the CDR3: TGTGCCATCAGTCAGGGCCCAGATACGCAGTATTTT.

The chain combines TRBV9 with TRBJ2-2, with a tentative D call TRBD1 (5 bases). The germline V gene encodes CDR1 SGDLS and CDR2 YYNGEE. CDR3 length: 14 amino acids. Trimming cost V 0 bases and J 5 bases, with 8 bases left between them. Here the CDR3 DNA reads TGTGCCAGCAGCGTAGTGGGGCAGACCGGGGAGCTGTTTTTT. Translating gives CASSVVGQTGELFF.

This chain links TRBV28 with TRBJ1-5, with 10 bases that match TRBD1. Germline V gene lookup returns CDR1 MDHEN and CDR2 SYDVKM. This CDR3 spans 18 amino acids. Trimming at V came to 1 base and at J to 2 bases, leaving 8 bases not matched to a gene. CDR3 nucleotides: TGTGCCAGCAGTTTATATAGGACTGGGACAGGGGGCAATCAGCCCCAGCATTTT. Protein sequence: CASSLYRTGTGGNQPQHF.

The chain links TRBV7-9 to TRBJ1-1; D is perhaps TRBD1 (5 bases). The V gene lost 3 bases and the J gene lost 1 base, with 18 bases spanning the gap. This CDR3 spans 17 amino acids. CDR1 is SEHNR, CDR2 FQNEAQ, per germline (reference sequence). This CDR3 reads CASSFRVSRGWNTEAFF. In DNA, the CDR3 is TGTGCCAGCAGCTTTCGCGTCTCCCGGGGGTGGAACACTGAAGCTTTCTTT.

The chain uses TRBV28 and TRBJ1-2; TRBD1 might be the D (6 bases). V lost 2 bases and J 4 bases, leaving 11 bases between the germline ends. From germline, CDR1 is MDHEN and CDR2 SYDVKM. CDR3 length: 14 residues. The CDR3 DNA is TGTGCCAGCAGTTTAACAGGGATTATCTATGGCTACACCTTC. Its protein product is CASSLTGIIYGYTF.

CDR3 protein: CASSPTGGLGPQHF. In DNA, the CDR3 is TGTGCCAGTAGTCCGACAGGGGGTCTGGGTCCCCAGCATTTT. The rearrangement joins TRBV19 to TRBJ1-5; TRBD1 matches 9 bases. This CDR3 spans 14 amino acids. V trimming: 5 bases; J trimming: 10 bases; junction bases outside the gene matches: 9. Germline V CDR1 and CDR2: LNHDA, SQIVND (reference sequence).

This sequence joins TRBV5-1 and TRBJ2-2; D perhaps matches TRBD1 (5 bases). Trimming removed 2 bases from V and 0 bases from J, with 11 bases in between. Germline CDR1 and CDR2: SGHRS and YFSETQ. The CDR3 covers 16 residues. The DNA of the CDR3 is TGCGCCAGCAGCTTTGCGGACACTACGAACACCGGGGAGCTGTTTTTT. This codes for CASSFADTTNTGELFF.

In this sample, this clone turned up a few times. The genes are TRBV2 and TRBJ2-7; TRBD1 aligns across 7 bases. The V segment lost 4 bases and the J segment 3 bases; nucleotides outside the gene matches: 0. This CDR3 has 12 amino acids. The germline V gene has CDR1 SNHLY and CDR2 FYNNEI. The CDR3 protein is CASSGDSYEQYF. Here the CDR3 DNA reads TGTGCCAGCAGTGGGGACAGCTACGAGCAGTACTTC.

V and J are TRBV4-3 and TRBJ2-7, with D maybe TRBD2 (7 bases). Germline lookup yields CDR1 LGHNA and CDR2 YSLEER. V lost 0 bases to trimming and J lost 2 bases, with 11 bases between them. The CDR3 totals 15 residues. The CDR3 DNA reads TGCGCCAGCAGCCAAGATAGGGAGGGGGCCTACGAGCAGTACTTC. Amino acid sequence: CASSQDREGAYEQYF.

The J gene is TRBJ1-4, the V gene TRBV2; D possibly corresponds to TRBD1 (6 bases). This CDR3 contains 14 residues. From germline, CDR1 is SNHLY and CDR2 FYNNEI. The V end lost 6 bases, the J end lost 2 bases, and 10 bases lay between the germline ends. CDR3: CASRAGATNEKLFF. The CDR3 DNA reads TGTGCCAGCAGGGCAGGGGCGACTAATGAAAAACTGTTTTTT.

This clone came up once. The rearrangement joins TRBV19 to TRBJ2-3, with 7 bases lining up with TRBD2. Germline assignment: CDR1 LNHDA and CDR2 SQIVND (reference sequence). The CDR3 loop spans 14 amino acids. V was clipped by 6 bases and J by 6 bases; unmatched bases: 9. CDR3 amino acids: CASSKGEGWDTQYF. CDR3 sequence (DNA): TGTGCCAGTAGCAAAGGGGAGGGTTGGGATACGCAGTATTTT.

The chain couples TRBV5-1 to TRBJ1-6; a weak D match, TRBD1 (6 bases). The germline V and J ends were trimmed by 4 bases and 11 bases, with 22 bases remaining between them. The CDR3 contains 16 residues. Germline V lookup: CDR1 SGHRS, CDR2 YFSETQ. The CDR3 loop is CASSLYTGPESPPLHF. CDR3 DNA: TGCGCCAGCAGCCTATACACAGGGCCCGAATCTCCACCCCTCCACTTT.

The CDR3 protein is CASSLQRGGQISPLHF. The CDR3 bases are TGTGCCAGCAGTCTCCAGCGTGGCGGGCAAATTTCACCCCTCCACTTT. V and J are TRBV27 and TRBJ1-6; unclear D gene. Germline CDR1 MNHEY, CDR2 SMNVEV (reference sequence). V lost 5 bases to trimming and J lost 9 bases, with 20 bases between them. The CDR3 extends over 16 amino acids.

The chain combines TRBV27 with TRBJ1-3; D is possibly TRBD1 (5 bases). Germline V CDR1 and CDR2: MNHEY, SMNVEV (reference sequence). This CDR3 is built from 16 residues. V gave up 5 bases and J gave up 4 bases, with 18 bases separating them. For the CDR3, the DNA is TGTGCCAGCAGTGGTGGGGAAGGGGCTTCCGGAAACACCATATATTTT. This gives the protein CASSGGEGASGNTIYF.

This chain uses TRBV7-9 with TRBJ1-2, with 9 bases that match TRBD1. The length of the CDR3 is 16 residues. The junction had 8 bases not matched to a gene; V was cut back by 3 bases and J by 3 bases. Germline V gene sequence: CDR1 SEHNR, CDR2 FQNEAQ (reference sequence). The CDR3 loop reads CASSLGQGVPDYGYTF. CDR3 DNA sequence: TGTGCCAGCAGCTTGGGACAGGGTGTGCCAGACTATGGCTACACCTTC.

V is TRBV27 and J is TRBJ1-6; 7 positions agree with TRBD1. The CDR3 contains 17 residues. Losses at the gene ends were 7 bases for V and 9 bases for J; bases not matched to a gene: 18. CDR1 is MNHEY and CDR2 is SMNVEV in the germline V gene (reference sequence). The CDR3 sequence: CASIASKQGLRGSPLHF. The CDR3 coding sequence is TGTGCCAGCATCGCCTCCAAACAGGGGCTCAGGGGTTCACCCCTCCACTTT.

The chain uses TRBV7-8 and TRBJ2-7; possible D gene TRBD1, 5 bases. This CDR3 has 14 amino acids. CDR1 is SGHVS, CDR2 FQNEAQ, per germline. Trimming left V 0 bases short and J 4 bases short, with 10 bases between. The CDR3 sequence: CASSLAGVAYEQYF. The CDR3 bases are TGTGCCAGCAGCTTAGCAGGGGTGGCGTACGAGCAGTACTTC.

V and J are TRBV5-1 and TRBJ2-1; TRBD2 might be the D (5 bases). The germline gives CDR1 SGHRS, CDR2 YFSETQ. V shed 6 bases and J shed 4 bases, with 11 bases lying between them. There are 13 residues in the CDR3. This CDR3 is CASKPGEYNEQFF. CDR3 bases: TGCGCCAGCAAGCCCGGGGAGTACAATGAGCAGTTCTTC. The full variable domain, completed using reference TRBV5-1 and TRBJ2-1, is KAGVTQTPRYLIKTRGQQVTLSCSPISGHRSVSWYQQTPGQGLQFLFEYFSETQRNKGNFPGRFSGRQFSNSRSEMNVSTLELGDSALYLCASKPGEYNEQFFGPGTRLTVL.

The CDR3 region has the DNA TGTGCCACCAGCAGTCAACAGGACCGGAGCACTGAAGCTTTCTTT. Encoded protein: CATSSQQDRSTEAFF. The chain employs TRBV15 and TRBJ1-1; D is perhaps TRBD1 (5 bases). V was cut by 3 bases and J by 4 bases, with 15 bases left in between. This CDR3 comprises 15 residues. Germline lookup yields CDR1 LNHNV and CDR2 YYDKDF (reference sequence). Complete variable domain (other parts from reference TRBV15 and TRBJ1-1): DAMVIQNPRYQVTQFGKPVTLSCSQTLNHNVMYWYQQKSSQAPKLLFHYYDKDFNNEADTPDNFQSRRPNTSFCFLDIRSPGLGDTAMYLCATSSQQDRSTEAFFGQGTRLTVV.

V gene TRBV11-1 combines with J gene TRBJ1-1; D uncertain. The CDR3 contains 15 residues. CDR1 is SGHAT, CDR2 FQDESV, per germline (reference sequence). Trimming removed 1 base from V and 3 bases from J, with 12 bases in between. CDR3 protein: CASSLDGLSDTEAFF. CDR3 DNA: TGTGCCAGCAGCTTAGACGGGTTGTCAGACACTGAAGCTTTCTTT. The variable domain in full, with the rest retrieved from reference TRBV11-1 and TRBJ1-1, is EAEVAQSPRYKITEKSQAVAFWCDPISGHATLYWYRQILGQGPELLVQFQDESVVDDSQLPKDRFSAERLKGVDSTLKIQPAELGDSAMYLCASSLDGLSDTEAFFGQGTRLTVV.

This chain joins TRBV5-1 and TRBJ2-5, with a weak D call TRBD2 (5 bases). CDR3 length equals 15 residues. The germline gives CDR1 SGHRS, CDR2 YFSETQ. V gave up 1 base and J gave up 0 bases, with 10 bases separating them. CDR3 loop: CASSLIPGNQETQYF. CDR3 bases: TGCGCCAGCAGCTTGATCCCGGGAAACCAAGAGACCCAGTACTTC.

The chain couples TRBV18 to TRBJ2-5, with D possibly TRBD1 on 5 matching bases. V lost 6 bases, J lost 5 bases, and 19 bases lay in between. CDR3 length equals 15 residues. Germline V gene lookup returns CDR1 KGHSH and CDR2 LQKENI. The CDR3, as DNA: TGTGCCAGCTCCCCGTTTGATGGGGCTGGGGAGACCCAGTACTTC. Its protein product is CASSPFDGAGETQYF.

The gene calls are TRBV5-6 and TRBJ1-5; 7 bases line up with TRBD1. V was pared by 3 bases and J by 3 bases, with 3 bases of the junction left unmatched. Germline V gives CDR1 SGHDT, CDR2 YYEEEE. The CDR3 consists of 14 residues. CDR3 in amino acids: CASSSGQINQPQHF. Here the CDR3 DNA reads TGTGCCAGCAGCTCGGGACAGATCAATCAGCCCCAGCATTTT.

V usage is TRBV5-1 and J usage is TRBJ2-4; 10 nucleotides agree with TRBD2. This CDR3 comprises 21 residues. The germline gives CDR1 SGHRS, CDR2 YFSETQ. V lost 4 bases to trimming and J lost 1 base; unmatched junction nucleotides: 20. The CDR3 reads CASSPSASGGSVLGAKNIQYF. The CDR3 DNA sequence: TGCGCCAGCAGCCCCTCGGCTAGCGGGGGTTCAGTTCTCGGGGCCAAAAACATTCAGTACTTC.

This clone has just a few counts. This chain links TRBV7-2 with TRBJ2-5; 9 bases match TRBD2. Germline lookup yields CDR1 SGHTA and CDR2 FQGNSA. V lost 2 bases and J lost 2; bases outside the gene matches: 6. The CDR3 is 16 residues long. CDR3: CASSLYGTSLQETQYF. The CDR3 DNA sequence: TGTGCCAGCAGCTTATATGGGACTAGCCTACAAGAGACCCAGTACTTC.

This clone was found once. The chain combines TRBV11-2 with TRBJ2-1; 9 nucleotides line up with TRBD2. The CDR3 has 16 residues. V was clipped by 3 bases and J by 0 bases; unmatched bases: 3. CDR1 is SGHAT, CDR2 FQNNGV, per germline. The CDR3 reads CASSFRLADSYNEQFF. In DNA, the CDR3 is TGTGCCAGCAGCTTCCGACTAGCGGACTCCTACAATGAGCAGTTCTTC.

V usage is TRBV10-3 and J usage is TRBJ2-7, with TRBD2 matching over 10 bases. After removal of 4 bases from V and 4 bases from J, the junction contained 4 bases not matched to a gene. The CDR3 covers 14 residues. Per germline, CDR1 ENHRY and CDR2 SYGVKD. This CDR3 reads CAISVQRGGYEQYF. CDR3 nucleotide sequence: TGTGCCATCAGTGTTCAGCGGGGGGGTTACGAGCAGTACTTC.

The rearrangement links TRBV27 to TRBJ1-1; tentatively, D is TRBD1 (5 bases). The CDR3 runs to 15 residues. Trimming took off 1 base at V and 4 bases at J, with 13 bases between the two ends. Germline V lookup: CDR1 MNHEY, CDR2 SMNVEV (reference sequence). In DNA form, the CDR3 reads TGTGCCAGCAGTTTATACGCAGGGTCGTTCACTGAAGCTTTCTTT. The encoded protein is CASSLYAGSFTEAFF.